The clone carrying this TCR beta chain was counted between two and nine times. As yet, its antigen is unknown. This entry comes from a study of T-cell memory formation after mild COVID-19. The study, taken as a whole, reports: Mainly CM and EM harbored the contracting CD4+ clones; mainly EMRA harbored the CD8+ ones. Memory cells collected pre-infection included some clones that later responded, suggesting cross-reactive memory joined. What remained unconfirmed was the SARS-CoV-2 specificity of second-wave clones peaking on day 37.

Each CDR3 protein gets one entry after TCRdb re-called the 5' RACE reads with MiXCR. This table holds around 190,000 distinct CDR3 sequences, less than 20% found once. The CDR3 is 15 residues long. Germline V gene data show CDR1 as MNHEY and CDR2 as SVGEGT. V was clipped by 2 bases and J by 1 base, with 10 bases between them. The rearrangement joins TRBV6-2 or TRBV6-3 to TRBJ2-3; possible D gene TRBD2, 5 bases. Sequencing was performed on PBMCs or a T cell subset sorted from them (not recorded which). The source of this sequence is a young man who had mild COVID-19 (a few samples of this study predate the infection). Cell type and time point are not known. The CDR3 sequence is CASSYREFGTDTQYF. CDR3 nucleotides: TGTGCCAGCAGTTACAGGGAGTTTGGCACAGATACGCAGTATTTT.